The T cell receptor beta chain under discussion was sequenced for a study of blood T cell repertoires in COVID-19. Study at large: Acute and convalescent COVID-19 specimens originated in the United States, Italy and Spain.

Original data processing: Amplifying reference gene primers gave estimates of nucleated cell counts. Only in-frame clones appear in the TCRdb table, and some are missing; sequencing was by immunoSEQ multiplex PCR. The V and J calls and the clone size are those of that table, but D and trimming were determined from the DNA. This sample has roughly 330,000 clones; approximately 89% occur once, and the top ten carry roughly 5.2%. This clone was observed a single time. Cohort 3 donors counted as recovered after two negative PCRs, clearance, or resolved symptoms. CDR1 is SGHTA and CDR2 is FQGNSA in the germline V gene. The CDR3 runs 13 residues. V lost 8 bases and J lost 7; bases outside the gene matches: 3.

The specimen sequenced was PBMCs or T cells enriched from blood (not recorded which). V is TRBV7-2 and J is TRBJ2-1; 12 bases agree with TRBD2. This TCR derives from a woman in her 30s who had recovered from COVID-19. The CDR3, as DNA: TGTGCCAGCCAGACTAGCGGGGGTAATGAGCAGTTCTTC. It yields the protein CASQTSGGNEQFF.